This T cell receptor (beta chain) was obtained from a study of T cells in tuberculosis. Assay: immunoSEQ multiplex PCR; the TCRdb copy retains only in-frame clones and omits some. The sample lists approximately 31,000 clones; just under 97% were seen once. Study results and caveats: Classification accuracy was over 85% (AUROC over 0.85) with the GMM-specific repertoire.

As for this clone: What it recognizes is unknown.

Germline V gene lookup returns CDR1 LGHNA and CDR2 YSLEER. V gave up 0 bases and J gave up 0 bases; unmatched junction bases: 11. CDR3 size: 19 residues. The rearrangement uses TRBV4-3 and TRBJ2-1; TRBD2 matches at 7 bases. This sequence originates from a donor aged 10 to 29 with latent tuberculosis or without tuberculosis infection. The sample was PBMCs. CDR3 DNA sequence: TGCGCCAGCAGCCAAGATGAGCAGCTAGCGGCCAGCTCCTACAATGAGCAGTTCTTC. It specifies CASSQDEQLAASSYNEQFF.